The 28 T cell receptor beta chains below were found in one sample sequenced in a study of cytomegalovirus exposure and HLA in healthy donors. PCR used 60 Vbeta primers and 13 Jbeta primers. Using immunoSEQ multiplex PCR, the repertoire was profiled, and TCRdb retains in-frame clones only, with some absent. Counted here are over 30,000 clones, about 60% occurring once; the ten biggest clones make up 20% to 25%. Sequencing was performed on PBMCs. These receptors all stem from a man between 45 and 60 years old in good health and CMV-seropositive.

The rearrangement joins TRBV2 to TRBJ1-6; 7 bases map to TRBD1. J lost 6 bases, V lost 6 bases, and 8 bases had no gene match. The germline V gene has CDR1 SNHLY and CDR2 FYNNEI. This CDR3 spans 15 amino acids. This chain's CDR3 is CASSDDRAVNSPLHF. CDR3 nucleotides: TGTGCCAGCAGCGATGACAGGGCGGTTAATTCACCCCTCCACTTT.

The V gene is TRBV5-1, the J gene TRBJ1-1, with 7 bases aligning to TRBD1. Germline V lookup: CDR1 SGHRS, CDR2 YFSETQ. The length of the CDR3 is 14 residues. The junction had 7 bases not matched to a gene; V was cut back by 4 bases and J by 4 bases. The CDR3 sequence is CASSPRQGATEAFF. CDR3 sequence (DNA): TGCGCCAGCAGCCCCAGACAGGGAGCCACTGAAGCTTTCTTT.

The chain uses TRBV30 and TRBJ1-1, with a possible D match to TRBD1 (6 bases). Deletions cut 1 base from V and 4 bases from J, with 10 bases between. Per the germline V gene, CDR1 is GTSNPN and CDR2 is SVGIG (reference sequence). The CDR3 has 13 residues. The CDR3 DNA reads TGTGCCTGGAGTGGAGGGGGTGGCACTGAAGCTTTCTTT. Translated: CAWSGGGGTEAFF.

The CDR3 DNA sequence: TGTGCCAGCAGTGGGGACAGGGCTTCACCCCTCCACTTT. This sequence encodes CASSGDRASPLHF. The chain is built from TRBV2 and TRBJ1-6, with 9 nucleotides matching TRBD1. The V and J ends lost 4 bases and 9 bases, in that order; junction bases with no gene match: 1. The CDR3 contains 13 residues. The germline V gene has CDR1 SNHLY and CDR2 FYNNEI.

This rearrangement joins TRBV29-1 to TRBJ2-1; 7 bases are shared with TRBD1. V was pared by 7 bases and J by 13 bases, with 22 bases of the junction left unmatched. This CDR3 is 15 amino acids long. The germline CDR1 and CDR2 sequences are SQVTM and ANQGSEA. The CDR3 is CSARQGFLQRTLQFF. Here the CDR3 DNA reads TGCAGCGCAAGACAGGGCTTCCTTCAAAGGACTCTACAGTTCTTC.

V usage is TRBV28 and J usage is TRBJ1-5; D gene uncertain. The CDR3 consists of 10 residues. Trimming shortened V by 5 bases and J by 9 bases, and 5 bases separated the two germline ends. Germline V gene lookup returns CDR1 MDHEN and CDR2 SYDVKM. Here the CDR3 DNA reads TGTGCCAGCAGTACTAGGCCCCAGCATTTT. The encoded protein is CASSTRPQHF.

This rearrangement joins TRBV4-2 to TRBJ2-3, with TRBD1 matching over 10 bases. Germline lookup yields CDR1 LGHNA and CDR2 YNFKEQ. V shed 0 bases, J shed 4 bases, and the junction held 4 bases outside the gene matches. This CDR3 has 16 residues. DNA of the CDR3: TGTGCCAGCAGCCAAGACAGACAGGGGGCTTCAGATACGCAGTATTTT. Amino acids: CASSQDRQGASDTQYF.

This chain uses TRBV5-6 with TRBJ1-1, with TRBD1 identical over 8 bases. The CDR3 loop spans 14 amino acids. Germline CDR1 SGHDT, CDR2 YYEEEE. V lost 0 bases to trimming and J lost 5 bases; unmatched junction nucleotides: 3. This CDR3 reads CASSLETGVTEAFF. CDR3 DNA sequence: TGTGCCAGCAGCTTGGAGACAGGGGTGACTGAAGCTTTCTTT.

The CDR3 loop is CASSIRQGSYEQYF. The CDR3 nucleotides read TGTGCCAGTAGTATCCGACAGGGATCCTACGAGCAGTACTTC. The genes are TRBV19 and TRBJ2-7, with 7 bases that match TRBD1. The CDR3 covers 14 residues. CDR1 LNHDA and CDR2 SQIVND come from the germline V gene (reference sequence). V was clipped by 3 bases and J by 1 base; unmatched bases: 3.

This clone occurred a few times. CDR3: CSVRQGTNYGYTF. CDR3 nucleotides: TGCAGCGTTAGACAGGGGACCAACTATGGCTACACCTTC. V gene TRBV29-1 combines with J gene TRBJ1-2, with 8 bases fitting TRBD1. CDR1 is SQVTM, CDR2 ANQGSEA, per germline. The CDR3 consists of 13 residues. The junction had 4 bases not matched to a gene; V was cut back by 5 bases and J by 2 bases. Using reference TRBV29-1 and TRBJ1-2 for the parts outside the CDR3, the full variable domain is SAVISQKPSRDICQRGTSLTIQCQVDSQVTMMFWYRQQPGQSLTLIATANQGSEATYESGFVIDKFPISRPNLTFSTLTVSNMSPEDSSIYLCSVRQGTNYGYTFGSGTRLTVV.

V is TRBV6-5 and J is TRBJ1-2; no reliable D call. The CDR3 sequence is 14 residues long. V was trimmed by 2 bases and J by 3 bases, leaving 10 bases between them. The germline CDR1 and CDR2 sequences are MNHEY and SVGAGI. In DNA form, the CDR3 reads TGTGCCAGCAGTTACGGGCTGTCGGACTATGGCTACACCTTC. Protein: CASSYGLSDYGYTF.

The chain has TRBV9 and TRBJ2-3; D is perhaps TRBD1 (5 bases). The CDR3 is made up of 13 amino acids. V lost 7 bases to trimming and J lost 5 bases, with 14 bases between them. Germline V lookup: CDR1 SGDLS, CDR2 YYNGEE. The CDR3 loop reads CASGASRVDTQYF. In DNA form, the CDR3 reads TGTGCCAGCGGGGCCTCCAGGGTAGATACGCAGTATTTT.

This clone was detected a few times. The gene calls are TRBV19 and TRBJ1-1, with D possibly being TRBD1 (5 bases). With 7 bases removed from V and 4 bases from J, the gap between germline ends came to 16 bases. CDR1 is LNHDA and CDR2 is SQIVND in the germline V gene (reference sequence). The length of the CDR3 is 14 residues. The CDR3 region is CASTPGLLGTEAFF. CDR3 in DNA: TGTGCCAGTACTCCGGGACTCTTGGGCACTGAAGCTTTCTTT.

This clone was seen only a few times. This chain links TRBV30 with TRBJ1-5, with TRBD1 matching over 7 bases. The V gene's germline CDR1 is GTSNPN and CDR2 SVGIG (reference sequence). Germline trimming cut 2 bases from V and 4 bases from J; bases unmatched to any gene: 23. The CDR3 loop spans 20 amino acids. The CDR3 nucleotides read TGTGCCTGGAGTCTATTCCCGCCAACGTCGACAGGGAGAGTGAATCAGCCCCAGCATTTT. It yields the protein CAWSLFPPTSTGRVNQPQHF.

The J gene is TRBJ2-5, the V gene TRBV5-1; unclear D gene. V lost 2 bases to trimming and J lost 0 bases, with 8 bases between them. The germline gives CDR1 SGHRS, CDR2 YFSETQ. The CDR3 totals 14 residues. The CDR3 protein is CASSFSRNQETQYF. As DNA, the CDR3 is TGCGCCAGCAGCTTCTCCAGGAACCAAGAGACCCAGTACTTC.

The V gene is TRBV10-3, the J gene TRBJ1-1, with 7 bases that match TRBD1. CDR1 ENHRY and CDR2 SYGVKD come from the germline V gene. The CDR3 consists of 13 residues. With V trimmed by 7 bases and J by 3 bases, 5 bases remained unmatched. CDR3: CAIKKTGDTEAFF. CDR3 nucleotides: TGTGCCATCAAAAAAACAGGGGACACTGAAGCTTTCTTT.

The V and J genes are TRBV7-2 and TRBJ1-1; weak D call: TRBD1 (5 bases). V lost 3 bases and J lost 0, with 11 bases in between. This CDR3 region has 15 residues. Germline-derived CDR1 and CDR2 are SGHTA and FQGNSA. This chain's CDR3 is CASSFLGAMNTEAFF. The CDR3 DNA reads as TGTGCCAGCAGCTTTTTAGGGGCTATGAACACTGAAGCTTTCTTT.

The chain links TRBV13 to TRBJ1-4, with TRBD1 matching 8 bases. Germline-derived CDR1 and CDR2 are PRHDT and FYEKMQ (reference sequence). CDR3 length: 15 amino acids. The V and J ends lost 4 bases and 2 bases, in that order; junction bases with no gene match: 3. The CDR3 nucleotides read TGTGCCAGCAGCTCCCGGACAGGGACTAATGAAAAACTGTTTTTT. Translated: CASSSRTGTNEKLFF.

This clone was detected a few times. The rearrangement joins TRBV5-1 to TRBJ2-1; 9 bases align to TRBD1. Germline V gives CDR1 SGHRS, CDR2 YFSETQ. The ends lost 3 bases at V and 7 bases at J; junction bases unmatched: 2. CDR3 length: 13 amino acids. The CDR3 DNA follows: TGCGCCAGCAGCTCAGGACAGGGGAATGAGCAGTTCTTC. It yields the protein CASSSGQGNEQFF.

The chain links TRBV9 to TRBJ1-1; a weak D match, TRBD1 (5 bases). Germline V gene sequence: CDR1 SGDLS, CDR2 YYNGEE. The CDR3 is made up of 13 amino acids. V shed 0 bases and J shed 8 bases, with 11 bases lying between them. Written as DNA, the CDR3 is TGTGCCAGCAGCGTAGAAGGACATACCGAAGCTTTCTTT. It specifies CASSVEGHTEAFF.

The rearrangement joins TRBV2 to TRBJ2-1; TRBD2 matches 10 bases. The CDR3 is 16 residues long. Germline V lookup: CDR1 SNHLY, CDR2 FYNNEI. The V gene end was trimmed by 3 bases and the J gene end by 2 bases; junction bases not matched to a gene: 4. The CDR3 DNA is TGTGCCAGCAGTGAGCTAGCGGGGGTTCCCTACAATGAGCAGTTCTTC. It codes for CASSELAGVPYNEQFF.

The V call is TRBV5-4, the J call TRBJ1-1; D call uncertain. The V end was cut by 0 bases, the J end by 1 base, with 10 bases between. Germline CDR1 is SGHNT and CDR2 is YYREEE (reference sequence). CDR3 length: 15 residues. In nucleotides, the CDR3 is TGTGCCAGCAGCTTGGTTCGGGTCGGGAACACTGAAGCTTTCTTT. Protein product: CASSLVRVGNTEAFF.

The chain links TRBV20-1 to TRBJ2-7, with a possible D match to TRBD1 (5 bases). The germline V gene has CDR1 DFQATT and CDR2 SNEGSKA (reference sequence). V was shortened by 3 bases and J by 4 bases, with 7 bases between the two germline ends. The CDR3 has 11 amino acids. CDR3 region: CSASHRYEQYF. CDR3 coding DNA: TGCAGTGCTAGTCACAGGTACGAGCAGTACTTC.

By share, this clone counts as medium-sized. The chain is built from TRBV5-1 and TRBJ2-7; the D is unclear. The CDR3 runs to 17 residues. CDR1 and CDR2 from the germline V gene are SGHRS and YFSETQ. Trimming took 1 base from V and 0 from J, leaving 17 bases between them. This CDR3 is CASSLRRADTFSYEQYF. CDR3 DNA: TGCGCCAGCAGCTTGCGTCGTGCAGATACCTTCTCCTACGAGCAGTACTTC.

The chain has TRBV5-6 and TRBJ1-4; the D is unclear. The CDR3 has 14 amino acids. Germline lookup yields CDR1 SGHDT and CDR2 YYEEEE. V was shortened by 0 bases and J by 8 bases, with 11 bases between the two germline ends. The CDR3 loop reads CASSLVAQEEKLFF. CDR3 sequence (DNA): TGTGCCAGCAGCTTGGTTGCCCAAGAGGAAAAACTGTTTTTT.

The chain links TRBV18 to TRBJ2-7; 9 nucleotides match TRBD1. V shed 8 bases, J shed 1 base, and the junction held 3 bases outside the gene matches. Germline CDR1 KGHSH, CDR2 LQKENI. There are 13 residues in the CDR3. CDR3 in DNA: TGTGCCAGCCGGGACAGGGCTTCCTACGAGCAGTACTTC. It encodes CASRDRASYEQYF.

This clone came up a few times. The chain uses TRBV5-6 and TRBJ2-7, with 9 positions matching TRBD1. The V gene's germline CDR1 is SGHDT and CDR2 YYEEEE. The V segment lost 1 base and the J segment 5 bases; nucleotides outside the gene matches: 1. This CDR3 has 13 residues. CDR3 nucleotides: TGTGCCAGCAGCTTGTACAGGGGGCACGAGCAGTACTTC. Protein: CASSLYRGHEQYF. The whole variable domain, remainder taken from reference TRBV5-6 and TRBJ2-7, is DAGVTQSPTHLIKTRGQQVTLRCSPKSGHDTVSWYQQALGQGPQFIFQYYEEEERQRGNFPDRFSGHQFPNYSSELNVNALLLGDSALYLCASSLYRGHEQYFGPGTRLTVT.

The chain is built from TRBV9 and TRBJ2-1; TRBD2 matches at 8 bases. V shed 0 bases, J shed 9 bases, and the junction held 8 bases outside the gene matches. CDR1 and CDR2 (germline): SGDLS, YYNGEE. CDR3 length: 15 amino acids. The CDR3 nucleotides are TGTGCCAGCAGCGTAGAAGGTAGCGGGACTAGTGAGCAGTTCTTC. This translates into CASSVEGSGTSEQFF.